Detailed here is one TCR beta chain. This clone appeared once. Its antigen has not been determined. Qualities for individual bases were not recorded, and no much larger clone is one base off. The source of the sample is a study of monozygotic twins with cystic fibrosis (dated by TCRdb to the early 2020s). The study in broad terms: About 3 micrograms of fragmented DNA went through roughly 14 PCR cycles to produce barcoded libraries. To gauge how much genetics shapes V and J gene usage, the researchers compared TCR beta repertoires both within and across 16 monozygotic twin pairs who have cystic fibrosis. Twins were ranked among around 960 cohort participants for weight-for-height and FEVPerc (FEV1 disease centile) at the day of blood sampling. The cohort comprised ten female and six male twin pairs aged roughly 2.0 to 40 years, median around 9 years, mostly children and adolescents. Data for three of the twin pairs had been reported previously in another context. Study-wide findings and limitations: Sharing of nucleotide-identical clonotypes was significantly greater within monozygotic CF twin pairs than between unrelated CF individuals (P = 0.000026, Mann-Whitney). Simpson clonality was found to be generally low (median around 0.0095), suggesting a naive-dominated repertoire, although higher clonality was observed in the most severely affected patients. In 13 of 16 pairs, V gene usage most closely resembled the co-twin's, and the same held for J usage in 8 of 16 pairs, a pattern suggesting genetic constraints. Only a small cohort was studied, and no association of shared CDR3 numbers with age, concordance or disease severity was found.

The twin pairs came from the European Cystic Fibrosis Twin and Sibling Study Cohort, which recruited patients from 150 to 200 CF clinics across 14 European countries. Zygosity and CFTR genotype were verified in-house, with zygosity tested by multiplex PCR of nine short tandem repeat loci. Each twin gave a peripheral blood sample, and clinical parameters were documented on that same day of blood sampling. Genomic DNA was isolated from peripheral blood cells with phenol/chloroform and kept in TE buffer at 4 degrees C. TCR beta CDR3 regions were amplified by multiplex PCR with the immunoSEQ immune profiling system according to the manufacturer's instructions. An Illumina NextSeq system was used to carry out the sequencing. The paper's processing steps were these. Sequence data were processed on the immunoSEQ Analyzer platform, and clonality was calculated as the square root of Simpson's index of productive rearrangements. V and J usage similarity was measured by Jensen-Shannon distance, and CDR3 generation probabilities were computed with OLGA. Shared CDR3 sequences were searched against the immuneACCESS database (August 2020) and VDJdb (December 2020). The source is immuneACCESS, and TCRdb retained only in-frame sequences with V and J called. Part of the clones is not carried over; for the studies checked, unresolved V genes explain less than half of this, and the remainder is unexplained. That table furnishes V, J and clone size, whereas the DNA furnished D and trimming. The sample records some 20,000 clones, approximately 87% of which are singletons. The top ten clonotypes cover 1% to 1.5% of the sample.

Per the germline V gene (reference sequence), SGHKS is the CDR1 and YYEKEE is the CDR2. Trimming removed 0 bases from V and 2 bases from J; the gene matches leave 10 bases unexplained. The CDR3 contains 18 residues, cysteine and phenylalanine counted. Kept here is only the CDR3 DNA, which spans 54 bases and is read in frame from base 1. This TCR derives from a woman aged 30 to 39 with cystic fibrosis. Sequenced sample: blood. Recombination linked TRBV5-5 to TRBJ2-1; TRBD1 lines up with 8 middle nucleotides. The CDR3: CASSLASRGQGPYNEQFF. The bases read TGTGCCAGCAGCTTGGCCTCCCGCGGACAGGGCCCCTACAATGAGCAGTTCTTC.